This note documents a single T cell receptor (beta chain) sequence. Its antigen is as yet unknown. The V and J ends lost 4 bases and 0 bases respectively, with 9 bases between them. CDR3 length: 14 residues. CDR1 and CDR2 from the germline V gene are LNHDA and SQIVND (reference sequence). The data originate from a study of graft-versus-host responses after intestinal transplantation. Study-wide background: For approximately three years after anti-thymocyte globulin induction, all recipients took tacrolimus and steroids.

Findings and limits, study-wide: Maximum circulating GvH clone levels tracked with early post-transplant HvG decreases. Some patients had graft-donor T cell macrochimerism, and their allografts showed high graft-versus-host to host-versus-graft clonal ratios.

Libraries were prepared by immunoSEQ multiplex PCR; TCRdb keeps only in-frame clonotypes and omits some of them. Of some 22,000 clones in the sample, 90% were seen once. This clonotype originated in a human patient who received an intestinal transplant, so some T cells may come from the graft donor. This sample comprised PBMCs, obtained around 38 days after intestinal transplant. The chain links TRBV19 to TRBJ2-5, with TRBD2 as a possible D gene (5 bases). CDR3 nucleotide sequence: TGTGCCAGTAGTAAAACGGGGTACCAAGAGACCCAGTACTTC. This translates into CASSKTGYQETQYF.